This entry concerns a single TCR beta chain. Per the original methods: Amplified reference gene primers provided the basis for estimating nucleated cell counts. Sequenced by immunoSEQ multiplex PCR; TCRdb stores in-frame clones only, minus some. For V, J and clone size, that table is used; D and trimming come from the DNA. The sample holds tens of thousands of clones; roughly 89% are singletons and the top ten take 20% to 25%. This specimen comes from a study of blood T cell repertoires in COVID-19. Study-level information: Acute and convalescent COVID-19 specimens originated in the United States, Italy and Spain.

Trimming took 4 bases from V and 1 from J; bases not matched to a gene: 5. The CDR3 is 15 residues long. Looked up from germline, CDR1 is SGHVS and CDR2 is FNYEAQ. The source is a man aged 45-65 years with active COVID-19. This chain joins TRBV7-6 and TRBJ2-3; 7 bases map to TRBD2. Sequencing was done on a sample of peripheral blood. Here the CDR3 DNA reads TGTGCCAGCAGCTGGGGGGGTGTAGGCACAGATACGCAGTATTTT. Its protein product is CASSWGGVGTDTQYF.